This is a list of T cell receptor beta chains from one sample in a study of shared clonotypes between healthy human individuals. Data came from immunoSEQ multiplex PCR; TCRdb stores just in-frame clones and leaves some out. The sample has more than 1.2 million clones, approximately 98.5% seen once. The specimen sequenced was naive CD4+ T cells sorted from blood. These receptors were collected from a man younger than 40 in good health. The CDR3 runs from the conserved cysteine through the conserved F or W. A D gene is named only where the DNA matches it firmly. Clone size, where shown, is once, few, many, or a class for clones that have expanded.

abundance: .
j_gene: TRBJ1-2
d_gene: .
v_gene: TRBV4-1
len: 13
CDR3nt: TGCGCCAGCAGCCAAACAGGATTCTATGGCTACACCTTC
CDR3aa: CASSQTGFYGYTF

abundance: .
j_gene: TRBJ2-7
d_gene: TRBD2
v_gene: TRBV9
len: 14
CDR3nt: TGTGCCAGCAGCGTCAGCGGGGGGATGAACGAGCAGTACTTC
CDR3aa: CASSVSGGMNEQYF

abundance: .
j_gene: TRBJ2-1
d_gene: TRBD2
v_gene: TRBV2
len: 16
CDR3nt: TGTGCCAGCAGGGTCTTAGCGGGAGCTTTTTACAATGAGCAGTTCTTC
CDR3aa: CASRVLAGAFYNEQFF

abundance: once
j_gene: TRBJ2-1
d_gene: .
v_gene: TRBV21-1
len: 18
CDR3nt: TGTGCCAGCAGCAAAGCGCTTTATCGGGAGGAGCCTTACAATGAGCAGTTCTTC
CDR3aa: CASSKALYREEPYNEQFF

abundance: .
j_gene: TRBJ1-2
d_gene: .
v_gene: TRBV4-3
len: 16
CDR3nt: TGCGCCAGCAGCCAAGAAGCTATAGGGTTATTTTATGGCTACACCTTC
CDR3aa: CASSQEAIGLFYGYTF

abundance: .
j_gene: TRBJ1-3
d_gene: .
v_gene: TRBV14
len: 15
CDR3nt: TGTGCCAGCAGCCAAGGTCTCTACTCTGGAAACACCATATATTTT
CDR3aa: CASSQGLYSGNTIYF

abundance: .
j_gene: TRBJ2-1
d_gene: .
v_gene: TRBV6-5
len: 16
CDR3nt: TGTGCCAGCAGTTATCTGCACGGCCGGGTGGACAATGAGCAGTTCTTC
CDR3aa: CASSYLHGRVDNEQFF

abundance: .
j_gene: TRBJ1-1
d_gene: .
v_gene: TRBV18
len: 14
CDR3nt: TGTGCCAGCTCACCCGTCACGATGAACACTGAAGCTTTCTTT
CDR3aa: CASSPVTMNTEAFF

abundance: .
j_gene: TRBJ1-1
d_gene: TRBD1
v_gene: TRBV18
len: 17
CDR3nt: TGTGCCAGCTCACCACCGGGACAGGGGGCGCGAGACACTGAAGCTTTCTTT
CDR3aa: CASSPPGQGARDTEAFF

abundance: .
j_gene: TRBJ1-6
d_gene: .
v_gene: TRBV18
len: 16
CDR3nt: TGTGCCAGCTCCCCTCGGGGAGACTTCAATAATTCACCCCTCCACTTT
CDR3aa: CASSPRGDFNNSPLHF

abundance: .
j_gene: TRBJ1-5
d_gene: .
v_gene: TRBV7-2
len: 16
CDR3nt: TGTGCCAGCAGCTCCTACCCCTGGGGATTCAATCAGCCCCAGCATTTT
CDR3aa: CASSSYPWGFNQPQHF

abundance: .
j_gene: TRBJ2-6
d_gene: TRBD1
v_gene: TRBV27
len: 17
CDR3nt: TGTGCCAGCAGTCCCGGACAGGGATGGGCTGGGGCCAACGTCCTGACTTTC
CDR3aa: CASSPGQGWAGANVLTF

abundance: .
j_gene: TRBJ2-7
d_gene: TRBD2
v_gene: TRBV28
len: 18
CDR3nt: TGTGCCAGCAGTTTTATCGGGACTAGCGGGACCTGGGACTACGAGCAGTACTTC
CDR3aa: CASSFIGTSGTWDYEQYF

abundance: .
j_gene: TRBJ2-1
d_gene: .
v_gene: TRBV2
len: 14
CDR3nt: TGTGCCAGCAGTGAGGGCACGGTAGCCTCGGAGCAGTTCTTC
CDR3aa: CASSEGTVASEQFF

abundance: .
j_gene: TRBJ1-2
d_gene: TRBD1
v_gene: TRBV5-4
len: 14
CDR3nt: TGTGCCAGCAGTCTCGACAGGGGGCATGGTGGCTACACCTTC
CDR3aa: CASSLDRGHGGYTF

abundance: .
j_gene: TRBJ2-1
d_gene: .
v_gene: TRBV9
len: 14
CDR3nt: TGTGCCAGCAGCGTAGGAGACGCAACCAATGAGCAGTTCTTC
CDR3aa: CASSVGDATNEQFF

abundance: .
j_gene: TRBJ1-1
d_gene: .
v_gene: TRBV28
len: 13
CDR3nt: TGTGCCAGCTTTTGGTCATTAAACACTGAAGCTTTCTTT
CDR3aa: CASFWSLNTEAFF

abundance: .
j_gene: TRBJ2-5
d_gene: .
v_gene: TRBV10-1
len: 14
CDR3nt: TGCGCCAGCAGTGAGTCCGGGGGACGAGAGACCCAGTACTTC
CDR3aa: CASSESGGRETQYF

abundance: .
j_gene: TRBJ2-2
d_gene: TRBD2
v_gene: TRBV6-1
len: 16
CDR3nt: TGTGCCAGCAGTGACGGACTAGCGGGAAGAACCGGGGAGCTGTTTTTT
CDR3aa: CASSDGLAGRTGELFF

abundance: .
j_gene: TRBJ2-5
d_gene: .
v_gene: TRBV5-1
len: 14
CDR3nt: TGCGCCAGCAGCCAACGGGCCTCAGGGGAGACCCAGTACTTC
CDR3aa: CASSQRASGETQYF

abundance: .
j_gene: TRBJ1-4
d_gene: .
v_gene: TRBV28
len: 12
CDR3nt: TGTGCCAGCAAGGAGGGGAGGGAAAAACTGTTTTTT
CDR3aa: CASKEGREKLFF

abundance: .
j_gene: TRBJ2-3
d_gene: .
v_gene: TRBV5-4
len: 14
CDR3nt: TGTGCCAGCAGCTTGGCCACGGGGGCAGATACGCAGTATTTT
CDR3aa: CASSLATGADTQYF

abundance: .
j_gene: TRBJ2-5
d_gene: .
v_gene: TRBV5-1
len: 18
CDR3nt: TGCGCCAGCAGCCCGCCTGCTAGCGCCCGGAGCACCCAAGAGACCCAGTACTTC
CDR3aa: CASSPPASARSTQETQYF

abundance: .
j_gene: TRBJ2-7
d_gene: .
v_gene: TRBV4-1
len: 17
CDR3nt: TGCGCCAGCAGCCAAGATCGGTCGGGCGGAATATCCTACGAGCAGTACTTC
CDR3aa: CASSQDRSGGISYEQYF

abundance: .
j_gene: TRBJ2-7
d_gene: .
v_gene: TRBV11-2
len: 17
CDR3nt: TGTGCCAGCAGCTTGTCGAAGCAACGACCGACGTCCTACGAGCAGTACTTC
CDR3aa: CASSLSKQRPTSYEQYF

abundance: .
j_gene: TRBJ2-2
d_gene: .
v_gene: TRBV7-8
len: 16
CDR3nt: TGTGCCAGCAGCCGGCGGGGCAGGGGAGGCACCGGGGAGCTGTTTTTT
CDR3aa: CASSRRGRGGTGELFF

abundance: .
j_gene: TRBJ1-2
d_gene: .
v_gene: TRBV28
len: 12
CDR3nt: TGTGCCAGCAGTCTCGCCGTCTGGGGCTACACCTTC
CDR3aa: CASSLAVWGYTF

abundance: once
j_gene: TRBJ2-7
d_gene: .
v_gene: TRBV7-2
len: 17
CDR3nt: TGTGCCAGCAGCTTAGAGATAGCAGGGTTTTTCTCCTACGAGCAGTACTTC
CDR3aa: CASSLEIAGFFSYEQYF

abundance: .
j_gene: TRBJ2-1
d_gene: .
v_gene: TRBV5-1
len: 16
CDR3nt: TGCGCCAGCAGCTTGGCCGCCGGAGGGGGGTACAATGAGCAGTTCTTC
CDR3aa: CASSLAAGGGYNEQFF

abundance: .
j_gene: TRBJ2-5
d_gene: .
v_gene: TRBV18
len: 14
CDR3nt: TGTGCCAGCTCACCATCTGTCTTTGAAGAGACCCAGTACTTC
CDR3aa: CASSPSVFEETQYF

abundance: .
j_gene: TRBJ2-3
d_gene: TRBD1
v_gene: TRBV28
len: 12
CDR3nt: TGTGCCAGCAGTTCGACAGGGGATACGCAGTATTTT
CDR3aa: CASSSTGDTQYF

abundance: .
j_gene: TRBJ2-7
d_gene: .
v_gene: TRBV18
len: 14
CDR3nt: TGTGCCAGCTCACCCGACAATAGTATCTACGAGCAGTACTTC
CDR3aa: CASSPDNSIYEQYF

abundance: .
j_gene: TRBJ2-3
d_gene: .
v_gene: TRBV5-5
len: 12
CDR3nt: TGTGCCAGCAGTAGTACAGGAAATACGCAGTATTTT
CDR3aa: CASSSTGNTQYF

abundance: .
j_gene: TRBJ1-5
d_gene: .
v_gene: TRBV5-8
len: 13
CDR3nt: TGTGCCAGCGGCTCTGGGGGGTTTCAGCCCCAGCATTTT
CDR3aa: CASGSGGFQPQHF

abundance: .
j_gene: TRBJ2-2
d_gene: .
v_gene: TRBV7-2
len: 15
CDR3nt: TGTGCCAGCAGCCGCAGGTGGGCGAACACCGGGGAGCTGTTTTTT
CDR3aa: CASSRRWANTGELFF

abundance: .
j_gene: TRBJ1-1
d_gene: TRBD1
v_gene: TRBV27
len: 14
CDR3nt: TGTGCCAGCAGCAGTCGGGACTGGACAGGGAGGGCTTTCTTT
CDR3aa: CASSSRDWTGRAFF

abundance: once
j_gene: TRBJ2-3
d_gene: .
v_gene: TRBV18
len: 13
CDR3nt: TGTGCCAGCTCAACTGACAGTACAGATACGCAGTATTTT
CDR3aa: CASSTDSTDTQYF

abundance: .
j_gene: TRBJ2-5
d_gene: TRBD2
v_gene: TRBV5-4
len: 15
CDR3nt: TGTGCCAGCAGCTTGGGGGGAGGGATCGAGGAGACCCAGTACTTC
CDR3aa: CASSLGGGIEETQYF

abundance: .
j_gene: TRBJ2-5
d_gene: TRBD1
v_gene: TRBV7-9
len: 16
CDR3nt: TGTGCCAGCAGCTTCCCGAGGACAGGGGGGCAAGAGACCCAGTACTTC
CDR3aa: CASSFPRTGGQETQYF